Below are 9 T cell receptor beta chains sequenced from a single sample in a study of blood T cell repertoires in COVID-19. Sequencing was performed with immunoSEQ multiplex PCR; in TCRdb, only in-frame clones are kept and a portion is missing. The sample holds some 89,000 clones, about nine tenths seen once. Material: peripheral blood. The source of these receptors is a man aged 45 to 65 with acute or convalescent COVID-19.

The chain couples TRBV19 to TRBJ1-6, with 7 bases that match TRBD1. Germline loops: CDR1 LNHDA, CDR2 SQIVND (reference sequence). J lost 4 bases, V lost 7 bases, and 10 bases had no gene match. This CDR3 is built from 16 residues. In DNA, the CDR3 is TGTGCCAGTACCAAGACGCCGGGACAGTATAATTCACCCCTCCACTTT. Translating gives CASTKTPGQYNSPLHF.

The genes are TRBV19 and TRBJ2-2; 10 bases fit TRBD1. The CDR3 spans 14 residues. Germline V gene data show CDR1 as LNHDA and CDR2 as SQIVND (reference sequence). V shed 5 bases, J shed 7 bases, and the junction held 4 bases outside the gene matches. The CDR3: CASSPGTGVGELFF. Here the CDR3 DNA reads TGTGCCAGTAGTCCCGGGACAGGGGTCGGGGAGCTGTTTTTT.

The genes are TRBV3-1 (or the pseudogene TRBV3-2) and TRBJ1-6; D ambiguous. Trimming stripped 0 bases from V and 8 bases from J, with 11 bases between. CDR1 is LGHDT and CDR2 is YNNKEL in the germline V gene (reference sequence). This CDR3 contains 15 residues. The CDR3 is CASSQDSGDDSPLHF. The CDR3 DNA follows: TGTGCCAGCAGCCAAGATTCCGGGGATGATTCACCCCTCCACTTT.

The chain is built from TRBV6-1 and TRBJ1-4, with D possibly matching TRBD1 (5 bases). There are 16 residues in the CDR3. CDR1 MNHNS and CDR2 SASEGT come from the germline V gene. The V and J ends lost 3 bases and 3 bases respectively, with 14 bases between them. The CDR3 reads CASSDRNRFANEKLFF. In DNA, the CDR3 is TGTGCCAGCAGTGATAGAAACAGGTTTGCTAATGAAAAACTGTTTTTT.

This clone appeared once. The chain employs TRBV6-2 or TRBV6-3 and TRBJ1-1; the D gene is possibly TRBD1 (5 bases). Germline V CDR1 and CDR2: MNHEY, SVGEGT. V lost 0 bases, J lost 6 bases, and 11 bases lay in between. CDR3 size: 14 residues. The CDR3 DNA follows: TGTGCCAGCAGTTACTCGTCGTTGGGGCCTGAAGCTTTCTTT. Protein product: CASSYSSLGPEAFF.

The chain carries TRBV9 and TRBJ2-1; D remains unclear. The CDR3 covers 17 residues. V was pared by 4 bases and J by 0 bases, with 17 bases between. Germline V CDR1 and CDR2: SGDLS, YYNGEE. This CDR3 is CASSSSVTFSSYNEQFF. CDR3 sequence (DNA): TGTGCCAGCAGCTCCTCCGTCACCTTTAGCTCCTACAATGAGCAGTTCTTC.

This sequence joins TRBV5-1 and TRBJ1-2, with 7 bases that match TRBD1. With 4 bases clipped from V and 5 bases from J, the junction kept 2 bases outside the gene matches. The CDR3 sequence is 12 residues long. CDR1 is SGHRS and CDR2 is YFSETQ in the germline V gene. The CDR3 coding sequence is TGCGCCAGCAGCACAGGGGAATATGGCTACACCTTC. Its protein product is CASSTGEYGYTF.

The genes are TRBV24-1 and TRBJ2-3; 13 nucleotides line up with TRBD2. The germline V gene encodes CDR1 KGHDR and CDR2 SFDVKD. Trimming took 2 bases from V and 3 from J; bases not matched to a gene: 4. The CDR3 extends over 17 amino acids. The CDR3 loop is CATSDSGLAGATDTQYF. Written as DNA, the CDR3 is TGTGCCACCAGTGATTCCGGACTAGCGGGGGCTACAGATACGCAGTATTTT.

The rearrangement uses TRBV6-6 and TRBJ2-1; unclear D gene. CDR3 size: 12 residues. The germline V and J ends were trimmed by 6 bases and 7 bases, with 10 bases remaining between them. Germline values: CDR1 MNHNY, CDR2 SVGAGI (reference sequence). The CDR3 is CASSLHGNEQFF. The CDR3, as DNA: TGTGCCAGCAGCCTGCACGGGAATGAGCAGTTCTTC.